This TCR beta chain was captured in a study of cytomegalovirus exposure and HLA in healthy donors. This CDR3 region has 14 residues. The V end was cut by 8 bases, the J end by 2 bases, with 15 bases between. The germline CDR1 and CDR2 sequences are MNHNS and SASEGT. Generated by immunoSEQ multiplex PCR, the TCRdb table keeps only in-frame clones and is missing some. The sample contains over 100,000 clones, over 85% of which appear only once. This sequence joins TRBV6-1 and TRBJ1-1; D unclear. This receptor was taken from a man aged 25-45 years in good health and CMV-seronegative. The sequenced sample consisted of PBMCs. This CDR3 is CASQSSRLNTEAFF. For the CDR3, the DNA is TGTGCCAGCCAGTCCTCCCGCTTAAACACTGAAGCTTTCTTT.